This T cell receptor beta chain was captured in a study of T cells in Graves' hyperthyroidism and ophthalmopathy. Germline CDR1 LGHDT, CDR2 YNNKEL (reference sequence). V lost 0 bases to trimming and J lost 0 bases, with 12 bases between them. This CDR3 contains 17 residues. This clonotype was seen ten or more times. The diagnoses drew upon clinical symptoms, serum thyroxine and TRAb, thyroid ultrasound and orbital computed tomography. About 10 ml fresh peripheral blood yielded the PBMCs. The TCR beta CDR3 regions underwent amplification using RNA transcripts as the source. RT-PCR in the first round (using the HTBI primer set) targeted the TCR CDR3. TCRdb called the multiplex PCR reads again in MiXCR, with one record for every CDR3 protein. The table records 250,000 to 350,000 distinct CDR3 sequences, 22% of them present only once.

Sequencing was performed on blood. This chain uses TRBV3-1 with TRBJ2-1; D unclear. The source is a man under 40 with Graves' ophthalmopathy. The CDR3 sequence is CASSQDMRSLSYNEQFF. CDR3 in DNA: TGTGCCAGCAGCCAAGATATGCGATCCCTCTCCTACAATGAGCAGTTCTTC.